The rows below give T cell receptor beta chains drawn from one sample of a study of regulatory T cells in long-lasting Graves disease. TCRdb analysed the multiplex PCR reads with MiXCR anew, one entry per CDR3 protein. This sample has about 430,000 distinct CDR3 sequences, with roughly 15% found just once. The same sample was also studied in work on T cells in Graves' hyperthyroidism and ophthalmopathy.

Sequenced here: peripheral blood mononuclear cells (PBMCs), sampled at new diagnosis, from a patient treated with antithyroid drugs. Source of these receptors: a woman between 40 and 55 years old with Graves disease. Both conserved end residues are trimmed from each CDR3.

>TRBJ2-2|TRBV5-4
ASSSPYRDSNTGELF
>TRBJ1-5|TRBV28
ASSRGTGYQPQH
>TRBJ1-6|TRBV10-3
AIPCNYNSPLH
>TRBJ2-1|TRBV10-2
ASSESGLAGLPGSYNEQF
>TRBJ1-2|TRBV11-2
ASSLGDRANYGYT
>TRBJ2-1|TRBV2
ASSKAGSSYNEQF
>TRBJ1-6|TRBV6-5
ASSYSWGDSPLH
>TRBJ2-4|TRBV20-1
SVGTVVQY
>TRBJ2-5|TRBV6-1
ASSEAAGGQETQY
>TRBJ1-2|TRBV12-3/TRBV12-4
ASSRTGVGDGYT
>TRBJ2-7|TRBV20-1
SAPGGPGVIEQY
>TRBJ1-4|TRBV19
ASRSLWDEKLF
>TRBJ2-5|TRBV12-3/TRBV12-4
ASSLRTGGEAQY
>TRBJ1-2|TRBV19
ASSLQGELPGYT
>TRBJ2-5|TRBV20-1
SALDRGRGQETQY
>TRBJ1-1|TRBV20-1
SARDLGQGTLNTEAF
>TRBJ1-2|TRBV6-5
ASSYWTGEFYGYT
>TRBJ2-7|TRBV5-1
ASSHDTSSYEQY
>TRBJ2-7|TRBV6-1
ASVAPNSYEQY
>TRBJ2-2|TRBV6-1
ASSPTKRYDGELF
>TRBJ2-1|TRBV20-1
SARVGAGGLSYNEQS
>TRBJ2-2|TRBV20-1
SARSDRTGELF
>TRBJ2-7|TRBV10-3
ASSGRNYEQY
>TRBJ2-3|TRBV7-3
ASSLSGLAGVADTQY
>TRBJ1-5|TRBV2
ASRTQGASNQPQH
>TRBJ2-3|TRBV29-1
SVGWGRTNTQY